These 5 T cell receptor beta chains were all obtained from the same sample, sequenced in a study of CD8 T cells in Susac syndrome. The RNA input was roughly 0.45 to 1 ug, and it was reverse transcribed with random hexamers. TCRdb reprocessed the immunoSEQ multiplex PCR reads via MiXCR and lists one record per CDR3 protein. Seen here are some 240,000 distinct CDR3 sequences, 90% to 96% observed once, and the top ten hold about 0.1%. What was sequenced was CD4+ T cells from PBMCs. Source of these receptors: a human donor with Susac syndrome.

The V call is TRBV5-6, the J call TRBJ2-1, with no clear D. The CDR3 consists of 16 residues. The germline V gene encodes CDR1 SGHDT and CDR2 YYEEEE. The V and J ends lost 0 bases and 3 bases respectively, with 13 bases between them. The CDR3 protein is CASSLVSPSVYNEQFF. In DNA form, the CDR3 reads TGTGCCAGCAGCTTGGTATCCCCCTCGGTCTACAATGAGCAGTTCTTC.

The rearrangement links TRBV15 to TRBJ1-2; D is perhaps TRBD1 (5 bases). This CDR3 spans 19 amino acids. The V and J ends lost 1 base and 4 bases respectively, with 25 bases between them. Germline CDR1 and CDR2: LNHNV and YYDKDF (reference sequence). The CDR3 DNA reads TGTGCCACCAGCAGAGGACCGGGAACGGAATTGGGGCGCGTCTATGGCTACACCTTC. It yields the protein CATSRGPGTELGRVYGYTF.

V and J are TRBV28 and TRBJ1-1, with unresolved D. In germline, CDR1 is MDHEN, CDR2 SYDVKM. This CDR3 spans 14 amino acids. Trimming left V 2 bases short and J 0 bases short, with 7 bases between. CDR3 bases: TGTGCCAGCAGTTTACCGAGACTGAACACTGAAGCTTTCTTT. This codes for CASSLPRLNTEAFF.

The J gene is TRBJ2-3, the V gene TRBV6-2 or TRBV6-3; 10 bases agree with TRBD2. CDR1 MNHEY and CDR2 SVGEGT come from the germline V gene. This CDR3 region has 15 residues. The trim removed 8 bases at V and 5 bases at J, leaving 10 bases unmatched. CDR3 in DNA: TGTGCCAGCGGTCGTAATAGCGGGAGGCAAGATACGCAGTATTTT. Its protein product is CASGRNSGRQDTQYF.

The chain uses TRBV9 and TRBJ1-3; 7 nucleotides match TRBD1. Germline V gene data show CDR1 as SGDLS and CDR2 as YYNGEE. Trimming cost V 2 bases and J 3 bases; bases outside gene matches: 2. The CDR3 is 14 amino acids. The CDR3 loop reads CASSVRQGGNTIYF. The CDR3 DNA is TGTGCCAGCAGCGTCAGACAGGGTGGAAACACCATATATTTT. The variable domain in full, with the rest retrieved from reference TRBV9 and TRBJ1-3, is DSGVTQTPKHLITATGQRVTLRCSPRSGDLSVYWYQQSLDQGLQFLIQYYNGEERAKGNILERFSAQQFPDLHSELNLSSLELGDSALYFCASSVRQGGNTIYFGEGSWLTVV.